This T cell receptor (beta chain) was found in a study of neurological immune-mediated disorders. TCRdb independently ran MiXCR on the 5' RACE reads; one entry per CDR3 protein. The repertoire holds 15,000 to 20,000 distinct CDR3 sequences, with roughly 10% as singletons. The CDR3 has 15 residues. The germline gives CDR1 SEHNR, CDR2 FQNEAQ (reference sequence). J was trimmed by 5 bases and V by 3 bases; bases with no gene match: 7. This clonotype was counted at least ten times. The rearrangement links TRBV7-9 to TRBJ2-4, with 7 bases matching TRBD1. Input material: CD8+ T cells from blood. This clonotype originated in a woman between 50 and 59 years old in good health. The CDR3 DNA follows: TGTGCCAGCAGCTTGATCGGACAGGATGAAAACATTCAGTACTTC. Encoded protein: CASSLIGQDENIQYF.